This T cell receptor (beta chain) derives from a study of regulatory T cells in long-lasting Graves disease. Study conclusions and caveats: Persistent patients shared under 3,000 public clonotypes among themselves. Newly diagnosed patients shared fewer, at roughly 970. Persistent disease favored TRBV28, TRBJ1-2 and TRBJ2-5.

CDR1 SEHNR and CDR2 FQNEAQ come from the germline V gene (reference sequence). The CDR3 has 16 residues. With 5 bases clipped from V and 5 bases from J, the junction kept 11 bases outside the gene matches. Arm-PCR with iRepertoire HTBI primers amplified the CDR3 regions for these TCR beta libraries. MiXCR was run by TCRdb on the multiplex PCR reads, yielding one entry per CDR3 protein. This table holds 350,000 to 450,000 distinct CDR3 sequences, 21% found once. A few counts support this clonotype. Its antigen remains unidentified. The time point: persistent/refractory GD, antithyroid drugs over 5 years with positive TRAb. PBMC RNA served as the TCR library source.

The origin of this receptor is a female donor with Graves disease. Sample: peripheral blood mononuclear cells (PBMCs), taken when the disease was refractory, from a patient treated with antithyroid drugs. This chain links TRBV7-9 with TRBJ2-7; 11 bases are shared with TRBD2. CDR3: CASSVTSGTLWNEQYF. Written as DNA, the CDR3 is TGTGCCAGCAGCGTGACTAGCGGGACCCTTTGGAACGAGCAGTACTTC.